This section outlines one TCR beta chain sequence together with its context. Treatment defined: roughly 20 received Ad26.COV2.S at low or high dose, single or two shots; about 5 received placebo; per-sample allocation not given. Sampling occurred on day 63 after the first vaccine or placebo injection. This sample stems from a study of Ad26.COV2.S vaccination and SARS-CoV-2 variants. V shed 1 base and J 5 bases; nucleotides not matched to a gene: 6. CDR1 is SGHVS and CDR2 is FQNEAQ in the germline V gene. The CDR3 is made up of 15 amino acids. The data were produced by immunoSEQ multiplex PCR, yet TCRdb's version contains in-frame clones alone and is incomplete. This sample has roughly 320,000 clones, with around 87% found just once.

The clonotype comes from a person aged 18-60 years who received the Ad26.COV2.S COVID-19 vaccine or a placebo. The source was peripheral blood, collected in a trial of Ad26.COV2.S vaccine versus placebo. V usage is TRBV7-8 and J usage is TRBJ2-5, with TRBD1 matching over 8 bases. CDR3 bases: TGTGCCAGCAGCTTAGGGACAGGGTTGACGGAGACCCAGTACTTC. It encodes CASSLGTGLTETQYF.